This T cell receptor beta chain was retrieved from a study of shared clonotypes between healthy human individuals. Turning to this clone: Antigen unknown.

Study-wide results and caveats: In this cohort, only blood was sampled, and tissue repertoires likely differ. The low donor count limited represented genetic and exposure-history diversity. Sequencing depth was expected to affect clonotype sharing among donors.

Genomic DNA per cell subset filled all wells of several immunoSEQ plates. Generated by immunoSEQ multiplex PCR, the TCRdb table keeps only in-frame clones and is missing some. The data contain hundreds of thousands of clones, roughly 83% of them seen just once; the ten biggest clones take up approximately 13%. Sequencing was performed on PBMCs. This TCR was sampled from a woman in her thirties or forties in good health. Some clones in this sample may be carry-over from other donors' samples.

The CDR3 region has the DNA TGTGCCAGCAGCCAGGGACGTAGCACAGATACGCAGTATTTT. Translating gives CASSQGRSTDTQYF. The V call is TRBV4-2, the J call TRBJ2-3, with D perhaps being TRBD1 or TRBD2 (5 bases each). V was pared by 3 bases and J by 0 bases, with 7 bases between. There are 14 residues in the CDR3. Germline CDR1 and CDR2: LGHNA and YNFKEQ.